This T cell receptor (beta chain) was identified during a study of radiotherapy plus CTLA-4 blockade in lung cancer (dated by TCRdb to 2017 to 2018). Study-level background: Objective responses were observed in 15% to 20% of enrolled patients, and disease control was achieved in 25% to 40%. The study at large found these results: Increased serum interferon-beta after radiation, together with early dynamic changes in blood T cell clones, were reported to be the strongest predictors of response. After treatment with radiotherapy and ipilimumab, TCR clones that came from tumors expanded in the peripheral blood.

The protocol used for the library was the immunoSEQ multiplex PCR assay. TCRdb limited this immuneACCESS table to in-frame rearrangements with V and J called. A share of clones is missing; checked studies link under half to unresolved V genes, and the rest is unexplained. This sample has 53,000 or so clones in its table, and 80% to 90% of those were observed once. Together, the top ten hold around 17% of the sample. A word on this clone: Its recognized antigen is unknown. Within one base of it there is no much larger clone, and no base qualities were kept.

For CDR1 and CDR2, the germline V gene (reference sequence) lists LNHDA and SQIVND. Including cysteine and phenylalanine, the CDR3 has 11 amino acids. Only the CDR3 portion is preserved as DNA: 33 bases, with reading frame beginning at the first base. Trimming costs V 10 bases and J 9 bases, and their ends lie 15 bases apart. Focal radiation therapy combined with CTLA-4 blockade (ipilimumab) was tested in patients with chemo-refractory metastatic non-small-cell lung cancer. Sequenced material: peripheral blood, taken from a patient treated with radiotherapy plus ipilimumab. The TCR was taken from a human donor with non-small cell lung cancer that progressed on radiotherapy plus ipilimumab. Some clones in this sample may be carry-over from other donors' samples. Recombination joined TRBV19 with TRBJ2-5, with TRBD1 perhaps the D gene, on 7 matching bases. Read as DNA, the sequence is TGTGCCACGGACAGGTCGGGAGCCCAGTACTTC. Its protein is CATDRSGAQYF.